This T cell receptor beta chain was observed in a study of vaccination and CD4 T cells after COVID-19. Overall study: Ranging from 14 to 241, the interval between dose two and post-vaccine sampling had a median of about 76 days. Notes on the study in general: SARS-CoV-2-reactive clonotypes showed a nonsignificant median rise from about 20 to 38.

Trimming stripped 5 bases from V and 6 bases from J, with 14 bases between. CDR1 SEHNR and CDR2 FQNEAQ come from the germline V gene (reference sequence). CDR3 length equals 14 residues. As to treatment: approximately 9-day PBMC culture with coronavirus spike peptide pools or control peptides (ViraFEST assay). The unexposed donor's CD4+ T cells were collected before the COVID-19 pandemic (2011-2018). Sequencing of DNA taken from cultured CD4+ T cells relied on the Oncomine TCR Beta short-read assay. The source of extracted genomic DNA was cultured CD4+ T cells. TCRdb fed the PCR reads into MiXCR, producing one record per CDR3 protein. The sample carries thousands of distinct CDR3 sequences, about 45% recorded once. Regarding this clonotype: Its antigen remains unidentified.

The chain recombines TRBV7-9 with TRBJ2-1; D is ambiguous. Sequencing used CD4+ T cells from blood, cultured in vitro. The TCR was taken from a human donor in good health. The CDR3 is CASSPLGIRNEQFF. The CDR3 DNA reads TGTGCCAGCAGCCCCCTTGGGATACGCAATGAGCAGTTCTTC. Variable domain in full (rest from reference TRBV7-9 and TRBJ2-1): DTGVSQNPRHKITKRGQNVTFRCDPISEHNRLYWYRQTLGQGPEFLTYFQNEAQLEKSRLLSDRFSAERPKGSFSTLEIQRTEQGDSAMYLCASSPLGIRNEQFFGPGTRLTVL.